This T cell receptor beta chain emerged from a study of shared clonotypes between healthy human individuals. Sequencing was performed with immunoSEQ multiplex PCR; in TCRdb, only in-frame clones are kept and a portion is missing. Of over 2 million clones listed, about nine tenths are singletons. The CDR3 has 12 residues. The ends lost 5 bases at V and 4 bases at J; junction bases unmatched: 1. The germline V gene has CDR1 MNHEY and CDR2 SVGAGI. In regard to this clone: This CDR3 is also generated by other DNA sequences in the sample.

Specimen: naive CD4+ T cells from PBMCs. Subset: CD45RA+ positively selected. This receptor was identified in a man between 18 and 35 years old in good health. Some clones in this sample may be carry-over from other donors' samples. The chain has TRBV6-5 and TRBJ2-7, with 8 bases matching TRBD1. The CDR3 DNA follows: TGTGCCAGCAGTCGACAGGGGTACGAGCAGTACTTC. It specifies CASSRQGYEQYF.